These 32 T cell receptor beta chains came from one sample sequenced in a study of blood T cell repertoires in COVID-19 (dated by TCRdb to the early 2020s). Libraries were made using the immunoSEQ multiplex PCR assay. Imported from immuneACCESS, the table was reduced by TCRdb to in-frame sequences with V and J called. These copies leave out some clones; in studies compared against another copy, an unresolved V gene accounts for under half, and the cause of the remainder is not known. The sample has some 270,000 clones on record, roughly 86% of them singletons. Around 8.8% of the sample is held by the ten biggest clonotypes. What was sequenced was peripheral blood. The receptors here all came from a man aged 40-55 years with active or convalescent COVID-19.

CDR3 DNA: TGTGCCAGCAGCCAAGGGTACGGCAGGACTAGAGGATTGGGGTCCTACAATGAGCAGTTCTTC. It codes for CASSQGYGRTRGLGSYNEQFF. J is TRBJ2-1 and V is TRBV3-1 (or the pseudogene TRBV3-2), with 7 bases fitting TRBD2. Germline CDR1 is LGHDT and CDR2 is YNNKEL (reference sequence). V was clipped by 1 base and J by 1 base; unmatched bases: 19. This CDR3 spans 21 amino acids.

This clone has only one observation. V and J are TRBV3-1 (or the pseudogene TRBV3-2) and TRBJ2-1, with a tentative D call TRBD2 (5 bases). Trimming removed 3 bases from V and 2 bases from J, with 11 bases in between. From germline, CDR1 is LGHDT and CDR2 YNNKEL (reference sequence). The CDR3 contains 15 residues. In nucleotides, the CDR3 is TGTGCCAGCAGCCAGGATACAGCGGCCTACAATGAGCAGTTCTTC. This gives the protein CASSQDTAAYNEQFF.

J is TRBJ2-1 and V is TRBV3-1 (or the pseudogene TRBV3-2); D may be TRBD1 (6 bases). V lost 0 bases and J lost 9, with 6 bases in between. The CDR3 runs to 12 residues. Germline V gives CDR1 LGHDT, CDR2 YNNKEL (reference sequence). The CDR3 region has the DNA TGTGCCAGCAGCCAAGACAGGGGTGAGCAGTTCTTC. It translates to CASSQDRGEQFF.

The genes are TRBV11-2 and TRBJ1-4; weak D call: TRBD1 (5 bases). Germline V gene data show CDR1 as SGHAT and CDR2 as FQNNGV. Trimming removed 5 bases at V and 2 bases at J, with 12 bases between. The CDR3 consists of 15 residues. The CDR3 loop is CASSLPGGTNEKLFF. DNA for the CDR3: TGTGCCAGCAGCCTCCCGGGGGGGACTAATGAAAAACTGTTTTTT.

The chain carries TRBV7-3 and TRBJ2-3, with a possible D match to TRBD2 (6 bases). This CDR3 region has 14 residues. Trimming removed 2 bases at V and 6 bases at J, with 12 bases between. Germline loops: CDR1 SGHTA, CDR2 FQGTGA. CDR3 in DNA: TGTGCCAGCAGCTTAGATAGCGGAGGGGATACGCAGTATTTT. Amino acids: CASSLDSGGDTQYF.

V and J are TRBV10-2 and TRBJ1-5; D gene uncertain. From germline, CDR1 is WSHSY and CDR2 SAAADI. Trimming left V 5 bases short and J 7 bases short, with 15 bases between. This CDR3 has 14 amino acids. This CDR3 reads CASSRSGTEQPQHF. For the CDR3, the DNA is TGCGCCAGCAGTCGCTCGGGAACGGAACAGCCCCAGCATTTT.

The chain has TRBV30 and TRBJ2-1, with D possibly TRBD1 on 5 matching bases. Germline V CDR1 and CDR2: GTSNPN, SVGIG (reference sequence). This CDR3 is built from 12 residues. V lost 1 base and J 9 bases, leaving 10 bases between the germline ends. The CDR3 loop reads CAWSEVGVEQFF. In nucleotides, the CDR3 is TGTGCCTGGAGTGAAGTAGGGGTTGAGCAGTTCTTC.

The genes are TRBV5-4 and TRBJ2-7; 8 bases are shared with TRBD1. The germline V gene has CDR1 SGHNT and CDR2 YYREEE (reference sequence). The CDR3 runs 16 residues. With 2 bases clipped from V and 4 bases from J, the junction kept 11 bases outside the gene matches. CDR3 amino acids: CASSFPQGASSYEQYF. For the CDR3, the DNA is TGTGCCAGCAGCTTCCCTCAGGGGGCGAGTTCGTACGAGCAGTACTTC.

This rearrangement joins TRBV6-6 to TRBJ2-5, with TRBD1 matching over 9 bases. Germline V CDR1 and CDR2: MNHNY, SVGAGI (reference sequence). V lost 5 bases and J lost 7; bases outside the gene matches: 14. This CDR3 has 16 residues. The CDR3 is CASSQYTGGVGGTQYF. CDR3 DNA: TGTGCCAGCAGTCAGTATACAGGGGGCGTTGGGGGGACCCAGTACTTC.

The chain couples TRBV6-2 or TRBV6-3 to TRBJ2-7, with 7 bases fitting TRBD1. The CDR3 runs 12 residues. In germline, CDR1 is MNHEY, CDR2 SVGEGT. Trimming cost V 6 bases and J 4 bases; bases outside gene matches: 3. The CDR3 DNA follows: TGTGCCAGCAGCCGGGGACAGTACGAGCAGTACTTC. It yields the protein CASSRGQYEQYF.

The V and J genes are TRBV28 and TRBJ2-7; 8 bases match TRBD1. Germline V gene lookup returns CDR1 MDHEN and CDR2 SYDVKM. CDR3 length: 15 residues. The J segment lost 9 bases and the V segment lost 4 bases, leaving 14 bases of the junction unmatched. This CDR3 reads CASSSPDRVGSGQYF. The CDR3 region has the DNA TGTGCCAGCAGTTCCCCGGACAGGGTCGGGAGCGGGCAGTACTTC. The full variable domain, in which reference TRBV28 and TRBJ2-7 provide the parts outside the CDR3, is DVKVTQSSRYLVKRTGEKVFLECVQDMDHENMFWYRQDPGLGLRLIYFSYDVKMKEKGDIPEGYSVSREKKERFSLILESASTNQTSMYLCASSSPDRVGSGQYFGPGTRLTVT.

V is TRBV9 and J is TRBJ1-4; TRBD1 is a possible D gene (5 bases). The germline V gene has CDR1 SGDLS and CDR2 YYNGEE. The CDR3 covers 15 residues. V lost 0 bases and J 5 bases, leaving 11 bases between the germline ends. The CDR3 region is CASSVAAGRNEKLFF. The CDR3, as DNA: TGTGCCAGCAGCGTAGCGGCAGGGAGGAATGAAAAACTGTTTTTT.

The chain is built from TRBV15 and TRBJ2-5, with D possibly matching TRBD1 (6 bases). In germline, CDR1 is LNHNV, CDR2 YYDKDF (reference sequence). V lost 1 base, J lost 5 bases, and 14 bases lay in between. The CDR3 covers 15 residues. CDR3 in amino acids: CATSRGIQGWETQYF. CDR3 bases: TGTGCCACCAGCAGAGGAATCCAGGGGTGGGAGACCCAGTACTTC.

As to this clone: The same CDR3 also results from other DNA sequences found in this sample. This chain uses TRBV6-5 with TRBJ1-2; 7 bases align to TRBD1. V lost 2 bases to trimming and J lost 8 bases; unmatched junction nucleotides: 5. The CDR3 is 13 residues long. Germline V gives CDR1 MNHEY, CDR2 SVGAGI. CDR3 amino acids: CASSYDRVGGYTF. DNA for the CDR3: TGTGCCAGCAGTTACGACAGGGTGGGCGGCTACACCTTC.

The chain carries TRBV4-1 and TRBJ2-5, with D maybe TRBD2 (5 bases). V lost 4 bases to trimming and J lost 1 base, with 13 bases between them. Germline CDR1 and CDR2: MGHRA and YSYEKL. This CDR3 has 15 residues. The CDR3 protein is CASSPWEKSQETQYF. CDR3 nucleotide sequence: TGCGCCAGCAGCCCTTGGGAGAAGAGCCAAGAGACCCAGTACTTC.

The CDR3 coding sequence is TGCGCCAGCAGCCAATCCCCGGGACTAGCGGGGGGGAGACCCCAAGAGACCCAGTACTTC. This encodes CASSQSPGLAGGRPQETQYF. The chain links TRBV4-1 to TRBJ2-5, with 16 positions matching TRBD2. V shed 2 bases, J shed 1 base, and the junction held 10 bases outside the gene matches. This CDR3 is 20 amino acids long. The germline V gene has CDR1 MGHRA and CDR2 YSYEKL.

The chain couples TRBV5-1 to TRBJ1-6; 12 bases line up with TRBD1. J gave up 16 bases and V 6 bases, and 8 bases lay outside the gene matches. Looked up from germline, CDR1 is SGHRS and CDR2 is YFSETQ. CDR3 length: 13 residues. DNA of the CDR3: TGCGCCAGCACGCGGGACAGGGGGCCCTTTCTCCACTTT. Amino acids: CASTRDRGPFLHF.

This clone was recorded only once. The CDR3 spells CATSKGQGAIGEQYF. CDR3 in DNA: TGTGCCACCAGCAAAGGACAGGGGGCTATCGGCGAGCAGTACTTC. The chain uses TRBV15 and TRBJ2-7, with 11 bases lining up with TRBD1. V lost 4 bases to trimming and J lost 6 bases; unmatched junction nucleotides: 8. The CDR3 consists of 15 residues. CDR1 LNHNV and CDR2 YYDKDF come from the germline V gene (reference sequence).

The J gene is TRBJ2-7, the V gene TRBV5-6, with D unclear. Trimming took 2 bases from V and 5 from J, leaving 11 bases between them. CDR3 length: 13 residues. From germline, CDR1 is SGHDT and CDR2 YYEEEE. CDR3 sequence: CASSLPKSHEQYF. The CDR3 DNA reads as TGTGCCAGCAGCTTACCGAAGAGCCACGAGCAGTACTTC. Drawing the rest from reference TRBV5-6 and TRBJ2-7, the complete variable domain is DAGVTQSPTHLIKTRGQQVTLRCSPKSGHDTVSWYQQALGQGPQFIFQYYEEEERQRGNFPDRFSGHQFPNYSSELNVNALLLGDSALYLCASSLPKSHEQYFGPGTRLTVT.

For the CDR3, the DNA is TGTGCCAGCAGCTTAGCGGCGGATACGGATGAAAAACTGTTTTTT. It translates to CASSLAADTDEKLFF. This sequence joins TRBV11-2 and TRBJ1-4, with D unclear. There are 15 residues in the CDR3. The V and J ends lost 1 base and 6 bases respectively, with 12 bases between them. CDR1 is SGHAT and CDR2 is FQNNGV in the germline V gene.

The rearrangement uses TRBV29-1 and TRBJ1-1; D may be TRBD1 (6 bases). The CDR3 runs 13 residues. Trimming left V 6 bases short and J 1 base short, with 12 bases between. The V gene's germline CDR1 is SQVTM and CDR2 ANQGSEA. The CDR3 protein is CSVRPRGNTEAFF. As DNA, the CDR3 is TGCAGCGTCAGACCCAGGGGGAACACTGAAGCTTTCTTT.

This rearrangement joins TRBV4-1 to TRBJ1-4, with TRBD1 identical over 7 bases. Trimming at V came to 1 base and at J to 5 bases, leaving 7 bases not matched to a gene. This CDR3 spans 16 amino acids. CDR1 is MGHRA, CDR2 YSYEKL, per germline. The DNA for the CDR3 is TGCGCCAGCAGCCAAGCCTCCGGGACAGACAATGAAAAACTGTTTTTT. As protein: CASSQASGTDNEKLFF.

The CDR3 DNA reads as TGTGCCAGCAGCAGGGGTTGGACAGATACGCAGTATTTT. Translating it yields CASSRGWTDTQYF. The chain employs TRBV25-1 and TRBJ2-3; a weak D match, TRBD1 (6 bases). Germline CDR1 MGHDK, CDR2 SYGVNS. V was trimmed by 6 bases and J by 3 bases, leaving 10 bases between them. CDR3 length equals 13 residues.

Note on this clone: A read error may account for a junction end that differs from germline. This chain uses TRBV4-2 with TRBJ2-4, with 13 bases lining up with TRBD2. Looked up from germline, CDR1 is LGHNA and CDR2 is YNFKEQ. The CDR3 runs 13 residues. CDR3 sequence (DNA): TGTGCCAGCAGCCTAACTAGCGGGGGGGCTAGCAACTTC. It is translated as CASSLTSGGASNF.

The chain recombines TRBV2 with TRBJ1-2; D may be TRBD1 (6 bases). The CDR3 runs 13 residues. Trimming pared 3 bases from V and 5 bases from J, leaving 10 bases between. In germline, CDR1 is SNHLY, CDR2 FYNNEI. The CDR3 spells CASSDPGVYGYTF. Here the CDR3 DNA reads TGTGCCAGCAGTGATCCAGGGGTTTATGGCTACACCTTC.

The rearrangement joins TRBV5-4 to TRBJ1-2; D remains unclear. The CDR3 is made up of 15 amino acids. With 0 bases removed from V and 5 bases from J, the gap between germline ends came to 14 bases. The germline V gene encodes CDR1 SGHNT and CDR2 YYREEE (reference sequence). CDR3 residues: CASSLEAAPIYGYTF. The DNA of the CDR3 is TGTGCCAGCAGCTTGGAAGCGGCCCCAATTTATGGCTACACCTTC.

In DNA form, the CDR3 reads TGCGCCAGCAGCCAAGAACCAGTCCCCAATCAGCCCCAGCATTTT. Protein product: CASSQEPVPNQPQHF. This chain links TRBV4-1 with TRBJ1-5; D is unclear. The germline gives CDR1 MGHRA, CDR2 YSYEKL. Trimming stripped 0 bases from V and 3 bases from J, with 9 bases between. This CDR3 has 15 residues.

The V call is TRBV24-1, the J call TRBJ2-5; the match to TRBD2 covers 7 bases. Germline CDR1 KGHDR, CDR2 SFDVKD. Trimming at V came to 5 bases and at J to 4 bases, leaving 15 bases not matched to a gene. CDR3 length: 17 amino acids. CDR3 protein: CATSARLERDQRETQYF. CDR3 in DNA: TGTGCCACCAGTGCCCGACTCGAGCGGGACCAGAGAGAGACCCAGTACTTC.

CDR3 nucleotides: TGTGCCAGCAGCGCACAGGGTTCTGGAAACACCATATATTTT. Protein sequence: CASSAQGSGNTIYF. The chain uses TRBV9 and TRBJ1-3; weak D call: TRBD1 (6 bases). CDR1 is SGDLS, CDR2 YYNGEE, per germline. CDR3 length: 14 residues. V was cut by 3 bases and J by 1 base, with 8 bases left in between.

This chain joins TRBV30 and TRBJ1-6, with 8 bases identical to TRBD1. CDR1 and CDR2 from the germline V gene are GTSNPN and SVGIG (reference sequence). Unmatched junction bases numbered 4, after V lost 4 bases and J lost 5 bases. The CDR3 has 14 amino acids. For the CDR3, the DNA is TGTGCCTGGATCACAGGGGGTAATAATTCACCCCTCCACTTT. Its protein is CAWITGGNNSPLHF.

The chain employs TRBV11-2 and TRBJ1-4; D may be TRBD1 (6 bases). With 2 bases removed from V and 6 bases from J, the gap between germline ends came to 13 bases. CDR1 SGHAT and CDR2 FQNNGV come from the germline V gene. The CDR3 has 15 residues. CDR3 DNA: TGTGCCAGCAGCTTAATAATAAACAGGGATGAAAAACTGTTTTTT. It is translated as CASSLIINRDEKLFF. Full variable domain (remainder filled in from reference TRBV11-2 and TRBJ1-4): EAGVAQSPRYKIIEKRQSVAFWCNPISGHATLYWYQQILGQGPKLLIQFQNNGVVDDSQLPKDRFSAERLKGVDSTLKIQPAKLEDSAVYLCASSLIINRDEKLFFGSGTQLSVL.

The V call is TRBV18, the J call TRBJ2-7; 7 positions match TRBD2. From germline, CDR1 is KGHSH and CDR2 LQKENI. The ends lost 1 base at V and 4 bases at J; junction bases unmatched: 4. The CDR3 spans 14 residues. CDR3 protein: CASSPRVAGYEQYF. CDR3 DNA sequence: TGTGCCAGCTCACCACGGGTAGCGGGTTACGAGCAGTACTTC.